The sequence of this TCR beta chain was determined in a study of T cells in Graves' hyperthyroidism and ophthalmopathy. Study-wide findings and caveats: Patients with ophthalmopathy were separated from those with stable hyperthyroidism by a 13 V-J model.

This clonotype was seen more than once but under ten times. Its antigen is still unknown. The CDR3 sequence is 17 residues long. Germline V lookup: CDR1 SGDLS, CDR2 YYNGEE. The ends lost 0 bases at V and 4 bases at J; junction bases unmatched: 7. Researchers amplified the TCR beta CDR3 regions from RNA transcripts. The HTBI primer set drove a first-round RT-PCR of the TCR CDR3. TCRdb independently ran MiXCR on the multiplex PCR reads; one entry per CDR3 protein. The table lists fewer than 450,000 distinct CDR3 sequences, about 18% of them singletons, with over 35% in the top ten. The J gene is TRBJ2-3, the V gene TRBV9; 11 bases are shared with TRBD2. The sample was blood. The clonotype originates from a young man with Graves' ophthalmopathy. The CDR3, as DNA: TGTGCCAGCAGCGTAGCTACTGGGACTAGCGGCCCAGATACGCAGTATTTT. Its protein is CASSVATGTSGPDTQYF.